Listed below are T cell receptor beta chains from one sample, sequenced in a study of B cell selection in AIRE deficiency. Produced via immunoSEQ multiplex PCR; TCRdb's table is partial and in-frame only. The repertoire holds over 20,000 clones, with 92% as singletons. Sequences were obtained from CD4+CD25+ Tregs sorted from PBMCs. Receptors originate from a human donor in good health. CDR3s include the opening cysteine and the closing phenylalanine or tryptophan. A D gene is named only where the DNA matches it firmly. Size tells how often a clone was seen (once, few, many) or the class of an expanded clone, and some rows leave it out.

J: TRBJ2-5
V: TRBV14
size: .
D: .
DNA: TGTGCCAGCAGCCGCCCCGAAGAGACCCAGTACTTC
CDR3: CASSRPEETQYF

J: TRBJ2-7
V: TRBV5-1
size: .
D: .
DNA: TGCGCCAGCAGCTTGCGTCGGGGAGGGGGTGACGAGCAGTACTTC
CDR3: CASSLRRGGGDEQYF

J: TRBJ2-7
V: TRBV25-1
size: .
D: .
DNA: TGTGCCAGCAGTGAATATCGGTACAGTATGGGGACCTACGAGCAGTACTTC
CDR3: CASSEYRYSMGTYEQYF

J: TRBJ1-4
V: TRBV18
size: .
D: .
DNA: TGTGCCAGCACACCCCGAGGTGGTGAAAAACTGTTTTTT
CDR3: CASTPRGGEKLFF

J: TRBJ2-7
V: TRBV15
size: .
D: TRBD1
DNA: TGTGCCACCAGCAGATACAGGGGGGCGACCTACGAGCAGTACTTC
CDR3: CATSRYRGATYEQYF

J: TRBJ2-7
V: TRBV7-6
size: .
D: TRBD1
DNA: TGTGCCAGCAGCAAGCACAGGGGGCAATACGAGCAGTACTTC
CDR3: CASSKHRGQYEQYF

J: TRBJ2-7
V: TRBV7-9
size: .
D: TRBD2
DNA: TGTGCCAGCAGCCGGACTAGCGTCTCCTACGAGCAGTACTTC
CDR3: CASSRTSVSYEQYF

J: TRBJ2-7
V: TRBV19
size: .
D: TRBD1
DNA: TGTGCCAGTAGTCGCAGGGACAGCTACGAGCAGTACTTC
CDR3: CASSRRDSYEQYF

J: TRBJ1-4
V: TRBV5-6
size: .
D: .
DNA: TGTGCCAGCAGCTTGACCGGGGTCATGGGTGAAAAACTGTTTTTT
CDR3: CASSLTGVMGEKLFF

J: TRBJ2-5
V: TRBV21-1
size: .
D: .
DNA: TGTGCCAGCAGCAAAGGGGAGGGGTTAAGAGAGACCCAGTACTTC
CDR3: CASSKGEGLRETQYF

J: TRBJ1-5
V: TRBV28
size: .
D: TRBD1
DNA: TGTGCCAGCCTTGGGGCAGGGGGCGCCCCCCGCGATCAGCCCCAGCATTTT
CDR3: CASLGAGGAPRDQPQHF

J: TRBJ1-1
V: TRBV20-1
size: .
D: TRBD1
DNA: TGCAGTGCTAGGGCAGGGGGGAAAGCTTTCTTT
CDR3: CSARAGGKAFF

J: TRBJ1-1
V: TRBV10-3
size: .
D: .
DNA: TGTGCCATCGGACAAACAGTTAACACTGAAGCTTTCTTT
CDR3: CAIGQTVNTEAFF

J: TRBJ2-1
V: TRBV7-6
size: once
D: TRBD1
DNA: TGTGCCAGCAGCTTGTACGGACAGGGCGTCTCCTACAATGAGCAGTTCTTC
CDR3: CASSLYGQGVSYNEQFF

J: TRBJ2-7
V: TRBV18
size: .
D: .
DNA: TGTGCCAGCTCACCGAGACAACCCTACGAGCAGTACTTC
CDR3: CASSPRQPYEQYF

J: TRBJ1-2
V: TRBV5-1
size: .
D: TRBD1
DNA: TGCGCCAGCAGCTTGGCCAGGGGGGAGGGGAAGTCTGGCTACACCTTC
CDR3: CASSLARGEGKSGYTF

J: TRBJ2-7
V: TRBV5-1
size: .
D: .
DNA: TGCGCCAGCAGCGGCTCCTACGAGCAGTACTTC
CDR3: CASSGSYEQYF

J: TRBJ2-7
V: TRBV5-1
size: .
D: TRBD2
DNA: TGCGCCAGCAGCTTGGTTGCTAGCGGGATTACCTACGAGCAGTACTTC
CDR3: CASSLVASGITYEQYF

J: TRBJ1-2
V: TRBV19
size: .
D: TRBD1
DNA: TGTGCCAGTAGTAGCCCCCGGACCGGACAGGGGAACTATGGCTACACCTTC
CDR3: CASSSPRTGQGNYGYTF

J: TRBJ2-3
V: TRBV6-1
size: .
D: .
DNA: TGTGCCAGCAGCCCCGGGACACGAAGCACAGATACGCAGTATTTT
CDR3: CASSPGTRSTDTQYF

J: TRBJ2-7
V: TRBV2
size: .
D: .
DNA: TGTGCCAGCAGTCCAAGTTTGAGGGCTGGCTACGAGCAGTACTTC
CDR3: CASSPSLRAGYEQYF

J: TRBJ2-3
V: TRBV5-4
size: few
D: .
DNA: TGTGCCAGCAGCTTGGAATATAGTAGCACAGATACGCAGTATTTT
CDR3: CASSLEYSSTDTQYF

J: TRBJ2-2
V: TRBV19
size: .
D: TRBD2
DNA: TGTGCCAGTAGTACTGGACTAGCGGGAGGGCTGGGAAGTACCGGGGAGCTGTTTTTT
CDR3: CASSTGLAGGLGSTGELFF

J: TRBJ1-1
V: TRBV29-1
size: once
D: .
DNA: TGCAGCTTGGGGGACACGGCGGCTGAAGCTTTCTTT
CDR3: CSLGDTAAEAFF

J: TRBJ2-1
V: TRBV11-2
size: .
D: TRBD2
DNA: TGTGCCAGCAGATCAACTAGCGGGGGTGACAATGAGCAGTTCTTC
CDR3: CASRSTSGGDNEQFF

J: TRBJ2-1
V: TRBV19
size: .
D: TRBD2
DNA: TGTGCCAGTAGTCGGACTAGCGGGAGTGCCTACAATGAGCAGTTCTTC
CDR3: CASSRTSGSAYNEQFF

J: TRBJ2-7
V: TRBV5-3
size: .
D: .
DNA: TGTGCCAGAAGCTTGCGAGGCCCGATCGAGCAGTACTTC
CDR3: CARSLRGPIEQYF

J: TRBJ2-2
V: TRBV19
size: .
D: TRBD1
DNA: TGTGCCAGTAGTATAGGTTGGGACAGGGGGAACACCGGGGAGCTGTTTTTT
CDR3: CASSIGWDRGNTGELFF

J: TRBJ2-2
V: TRBV19
size: .
D: .
DNA: TGTGCCAGTAGTATATCCGGCACCGGGGAGCTGTTTTTT
CDR3: CASSISGTGELFF

J: TRBJ2-2
V: TRBV4-1
size: few
D: .
DNA: TGCGCCAGCAGCCAAGGTACAGGCGCCGGGGAGCTGTTTTTT
CDR3: CASSQGTGAGELFF

J: TRBJ2-7
V: TRBV7-2
size: .
D: .
DNA: TGTGCTAGCAGCCGTGGGGGGCTAGCGAAAGAATACGAGCAGTACTTC
CDR3: CASSRGGLAKEYEQYF

J: TRBJ2-7
V: TRBV6-5
size: .
D: .
DNA: TGTGCCAGCAGTTTAGCCAGGGGAAGCTACGAGCAGTACTTC
CDR3: CASSLARGSYEQYF

J: TRBJ2-3
V: TRBV11-3
size: .
D: .
DNA: TGTGCCAGCAGCTTAGGGGGACGGATGGCCTCAGATACGCAGTATTTT
CDR3: CASSLGGRMASDTQYF

J: TRBJ1-6
V: TRBV9
size: .
D: TRBD1
DNA: TGTGCCAGCAGCGCCGGGACAGGGTCAGATAGTAATTCACCCCTCCACTTT
CDR3: CASSAGTGSDSNSPLHF

J: TRBJ1-2
V: TRBV6-5
size: once
D: TRBD1
DNA: TGTGCCAGCAGTTACTCCGGGACAGGGAGCTATGGCTACACCTTC
CDR3: CASSYSGTGSYGYTF

J: TRBJ2-1
V: TRBV5-6
size: .
D: .
DNA: TGTGCCAGCAGCTCGGACAGATACAATGAGCAGTTCTTC
CDR3: CASSSDRYNEQFF

J: TRBJ2-5
V: TRBV5-1
size: few
D: TRBD1
DNA: TGCGCCAGCAGCACAAGGGGGACAGGGCAAGAGACCCAGTACTTC
CDR3: CASSTRGTGQETQYF

J: TRBJ2-3
V: TRBV7-9
size: .
D: .
DNA: TGTGCCAGCAGGGACCGCGGGGGCACAGATACGCAGTATTTT
CDR3: CASRDRGGTDTQYF

J: TRBJ1-3
V: TRBV11-2
size: .
D: TRBD1
DNA: TGTGCCAGCACCACCTCCGACAGGGGGCCTGGAAACACCATATATTTT
CDR3: CASTTSDRGPGNTIYF

J: TRBJ2-7
V: TRBV19
size: .
D: TRBD1
DNA: TGTGCCAGTAGAGGGGACAGGCGGCTATCCTACGAGCAGTACTTC
CDR3: CASRGDRRLSYEQYF

J: TRBJ1-2
V: TRBV18
size: .
D: .
DNA: TGTGCCAGCTCACCAGGGTCGGAGGGCTACACCTTC
CDR3: CASSPGSEGYTF

J: TRBJ2-6
V: TRBV7-9
size: .
D: .
DNA: TGTGCCAGCAGCTTAGGAGGGGCTGGGGCCAACGTCCTGACTTTC
CDR3: CASSLGGAGANVLTF

J: TRBJ2-2
V: TRBV9
size: .
D: TRBD2
DNA: TGTGCCGCGCGACGGGGGGGGCTCGCCGGGGAGCTGTTTTTT
CDR3: CAARRGGLAGELFF

J: TRBJ2-5
V: TRBV5-6
size: .
D: TRBD2
DNA: TGTGCCAGCAGCTTGGCTTCAGGTTTTAGCGGGGGCGGGGAGACCCAGTACTTC
CDR3: CASSLASGFSGGGETQYF

J: TRBJ1-1
V: TRBV11-2
size: .
D: TRBD1
DNA: TGTGCCAGCAGATGGACAGGGCCGAACACTGAAGCTTTCTTT
CDR3: CASRWTGPNTEAFF

J: TRBJ1-4
V: TRBV5-1
size: .
D: .
DNA: TGCGCCAGCAGCCCAGGGGTGGATGAAAAACTGTTTTTT
CDR3: CASSPGVDEKLFF

J: TRBJ1-1
V: TRBV7-9
size: .
D: .
DNA: TGTGCCAGCAGCTTCCTGAACAGGGACCCTGAAGCTTTCTTT
CDR3: CASSFLNRDPEAFF

J: TRBJ1-1
V: TRBV28
size: .
D: TRBD1
DNA: TGTGCCAGCAGTTTTAGGAGGGGGCGCTTGAACACTGAAGCTTTCTTT
CDR3: CASSFRRGRLNTEAFF

J: TRBJ1-2
V: TRBV7-9
size: .
D: .
DNA: TGTGCCAGCAGCTTAGGAGGAGCCGGTCGAATATTTGGCTACACCTTC
CDR3: CASSLGGAGRIFGYTF

J: TRBJ1-2
V: TRBV19
size: .
D: TRBD1
DNA: TGTGCCAGTAGTATTAAGAAAGGACAGGTAGCTAACTATGGCTACACCTTC
CDR3: CASSIKKGQVANYGYTF

J: TRBJ1-6
V: TRBV6-6
size: .
D: .
DNA: TGTGCCAGCAGGAACAGGGAGGTTTTACCCCTCCACTTT
CDR3: CASRNREVLPLHF

J: TRBJ2-5
V: TRBV2
size: .
D: .
DNA: TGTGCCAGCAGGGGGACTCCCCTCCAAGAGACCCAGTACTTC
CDR3: CASRGTPLQETQYF

J: TRBJ2-2
V: TRBV5-1
size: .
D: TRBD2
DNA: TGCGCCAGCAGCTTAGCGGGGGGGCTGACCGGGGAGCTGTTTTTT
CDR3: CASSLAGGLTGELFF

J: TRBJ1-3
V: TRBV9
size: .
D: .
DNA: TGTGCCAGCAGCCCCCGACTCAGGAGTAGCTCTGGAAACACCATATATTTT
CDR3: CASSPRLRSSSGNTIYF

J: TRBJ2-1
V: TRBV7-2
size: .
D: .
DNA: TGTGCCAGCAGCTTAGAGGAAAGTGCAGGGTACAATGAGCAGTTCTTC
CDR3: CASSLEESAGYNEQFF

J: TRBJ1-2
V: TRBV5-1
size: .
D: TRBD1
DNA: TGCGCCAGCAGCTTGGAAGGCTCGAGACAGGGTGCCTATGGCTACACCTTC
CDR3: CASSLEGSRQGAYGYTF